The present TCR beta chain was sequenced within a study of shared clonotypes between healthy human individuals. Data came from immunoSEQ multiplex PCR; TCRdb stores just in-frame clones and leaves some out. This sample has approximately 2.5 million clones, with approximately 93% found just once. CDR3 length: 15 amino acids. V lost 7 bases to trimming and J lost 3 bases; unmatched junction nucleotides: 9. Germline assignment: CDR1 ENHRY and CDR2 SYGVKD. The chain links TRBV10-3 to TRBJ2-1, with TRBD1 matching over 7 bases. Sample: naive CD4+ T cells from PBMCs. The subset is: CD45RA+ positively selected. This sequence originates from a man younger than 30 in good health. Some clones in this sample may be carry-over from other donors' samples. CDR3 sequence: CAINRGQAFYNEQFF. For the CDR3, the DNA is TGTGCCATCAACAGGGGTCAGGCGTTCTACAATGAGCAGTTCTTC.